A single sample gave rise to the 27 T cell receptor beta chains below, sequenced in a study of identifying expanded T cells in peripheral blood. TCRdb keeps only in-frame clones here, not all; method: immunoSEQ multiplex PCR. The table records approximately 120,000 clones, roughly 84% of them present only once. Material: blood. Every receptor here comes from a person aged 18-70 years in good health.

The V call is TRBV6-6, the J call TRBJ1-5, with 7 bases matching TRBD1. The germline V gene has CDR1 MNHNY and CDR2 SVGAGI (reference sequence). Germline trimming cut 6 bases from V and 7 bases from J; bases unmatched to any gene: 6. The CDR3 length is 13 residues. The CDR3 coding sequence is TGTGCCAGCAGGGCTGACAGGGCCCAGCCCCAGCATTTT. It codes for CASRADRAQPQHF.

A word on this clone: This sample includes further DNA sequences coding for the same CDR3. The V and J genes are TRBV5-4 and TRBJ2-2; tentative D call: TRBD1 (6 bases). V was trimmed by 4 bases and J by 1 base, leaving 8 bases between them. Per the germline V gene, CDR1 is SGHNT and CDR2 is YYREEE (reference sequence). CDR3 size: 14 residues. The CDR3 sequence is CASSLQGNTGELFF. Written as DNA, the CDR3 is TGTGCCAGCAGCCTACAGGGGAACACCGGGGAGCTGTTTTTT. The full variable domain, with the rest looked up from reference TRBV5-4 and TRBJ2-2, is ETGVTQSPTHLIKTRGQQVTLRCSSQSGHNTVSWYQQALGQGPQFIFQYYREEENGRGNFPPRFSGLQFPNYSSELNVNALELDDSALYLCASSLQGNTGELFFGEGSRLTVL.

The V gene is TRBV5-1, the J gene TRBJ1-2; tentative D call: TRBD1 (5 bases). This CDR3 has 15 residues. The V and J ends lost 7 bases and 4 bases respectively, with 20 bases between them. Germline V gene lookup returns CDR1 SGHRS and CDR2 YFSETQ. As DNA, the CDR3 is TGCGCCAGCCGAGCTCTGGGGGAGACCTTCTATGGCTACACCTTC. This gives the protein CASRALGETFYGYTF.

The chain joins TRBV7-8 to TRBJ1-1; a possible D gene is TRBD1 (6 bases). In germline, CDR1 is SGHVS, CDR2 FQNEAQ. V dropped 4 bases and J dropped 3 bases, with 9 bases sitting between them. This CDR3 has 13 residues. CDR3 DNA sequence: TGTGCCAGCAGCTCCACAGGGTACACTGAAGCTTTCTTT. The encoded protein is CASSSTGYTEAFF.

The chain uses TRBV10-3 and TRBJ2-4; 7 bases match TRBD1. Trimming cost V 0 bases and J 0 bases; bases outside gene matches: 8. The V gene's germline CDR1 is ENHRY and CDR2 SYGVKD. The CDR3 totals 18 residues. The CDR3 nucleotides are TGTGCCATCAGTGAGTCGTGGGACAGCCATTTAGCCAAAAACATTCAGTACTTC. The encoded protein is CAISESWDSHLAKNIQYF.

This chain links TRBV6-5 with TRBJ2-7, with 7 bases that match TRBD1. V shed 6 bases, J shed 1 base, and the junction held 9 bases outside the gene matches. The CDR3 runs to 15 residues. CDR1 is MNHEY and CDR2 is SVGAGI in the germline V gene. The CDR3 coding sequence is TGTGCCAGCAGCCGGGGACAGCCGGGGTCCTACGAGCAGTACTTC. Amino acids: CASSRGQPGSYEQYF.

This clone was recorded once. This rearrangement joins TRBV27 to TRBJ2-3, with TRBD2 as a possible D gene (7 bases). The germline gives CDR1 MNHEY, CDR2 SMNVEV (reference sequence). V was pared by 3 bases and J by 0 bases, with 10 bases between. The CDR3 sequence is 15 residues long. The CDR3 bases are TGTGCCAGCAGTTTTCGGGGGGCTAGCACAGATACGCAGTATTTT. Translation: CASSFRGASTDTQYF.

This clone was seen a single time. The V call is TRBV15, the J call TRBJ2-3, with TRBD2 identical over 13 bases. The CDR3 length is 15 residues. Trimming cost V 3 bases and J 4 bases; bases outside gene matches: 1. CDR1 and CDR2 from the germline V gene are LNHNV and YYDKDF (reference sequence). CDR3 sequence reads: CATSRTSGGPDTQYF. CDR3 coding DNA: TGTGCCACCAGCAGGACTAGCGGGGGGCCAGATACGCAGTATTTT.

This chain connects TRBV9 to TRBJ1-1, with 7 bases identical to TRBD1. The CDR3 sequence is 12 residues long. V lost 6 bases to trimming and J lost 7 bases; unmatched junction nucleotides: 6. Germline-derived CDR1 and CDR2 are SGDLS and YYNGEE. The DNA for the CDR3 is TGTGCCAGCACCTCCAGACAGGGTGAAGCTTTCTTT. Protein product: CASTSRQGEAFF.

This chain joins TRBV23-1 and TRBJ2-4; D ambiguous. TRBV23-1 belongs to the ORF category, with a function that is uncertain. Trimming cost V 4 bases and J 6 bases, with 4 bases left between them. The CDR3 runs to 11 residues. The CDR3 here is CASSLTNIQYF. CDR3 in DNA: TGCGCCAGCAGTCTTACAAACATTCAGTACTTC.

CDR3 in amino acids: CASSLVGGSYNSPLHF. CDR3 nucleotides: TGTGCCAGCAGCTTAGTCGGGGGGTCCTATAATTCACCCCTCCACTTT. The rearrangement joins TRBV7-2 to TRBJ1-6; D is perhaps TRBD1 (5 bases). The germline gives CDR1 SGHTA, CDR2 FQGNSA. There are 16 residues in the CDR3. V was clipped by 1 base and J by 1 base, with 8 bases between them. Using reference TRBV7-2 and TRBJ1-6 for the parts outside the CDR3, the full variable domain is GAGVSQSPSNKVTEKGKDVELRCDPISGHTALYWYRQSLGQGLEFLIYFQGNSAPDKSGLPSDRFSAERTGGSVSTLTIQRTQQEDSAVYLCASSLVGGSYNSPLHFGNGTRLTVT.

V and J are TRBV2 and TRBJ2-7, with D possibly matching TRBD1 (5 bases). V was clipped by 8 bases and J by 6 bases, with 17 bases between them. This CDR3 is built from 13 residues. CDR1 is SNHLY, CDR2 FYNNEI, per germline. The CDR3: CASVPREGSEQYF. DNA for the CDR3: TGTGCCAGCGTCCCCAGGGAAGGTTCCGAGCAGTACTTC.

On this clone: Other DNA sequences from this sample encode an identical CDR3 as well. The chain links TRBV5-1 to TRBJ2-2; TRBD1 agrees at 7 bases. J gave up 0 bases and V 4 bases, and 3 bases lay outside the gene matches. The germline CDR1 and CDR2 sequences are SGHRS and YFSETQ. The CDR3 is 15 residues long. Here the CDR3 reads CASSPGTANTGELFF. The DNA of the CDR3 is TGCGCCAGCAGCCCCGGGACAGCGAACACCGGGGAGCTGTTTTTT.

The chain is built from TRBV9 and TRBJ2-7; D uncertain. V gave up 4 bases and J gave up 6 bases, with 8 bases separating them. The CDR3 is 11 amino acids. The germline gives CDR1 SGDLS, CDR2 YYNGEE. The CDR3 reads CASSNPGEQYF. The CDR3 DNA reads TGTGCCAGCAGCAACCCCGGCGAGCAGTACTTC.

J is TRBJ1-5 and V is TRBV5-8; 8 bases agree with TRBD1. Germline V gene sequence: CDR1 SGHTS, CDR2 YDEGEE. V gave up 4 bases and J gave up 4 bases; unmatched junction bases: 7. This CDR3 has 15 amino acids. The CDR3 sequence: CASSPGQGGNQPQHF. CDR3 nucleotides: TGTGCCAGCAGCCCTGGACAGGGTGGGAATCAGCCCCAGCATTTT.

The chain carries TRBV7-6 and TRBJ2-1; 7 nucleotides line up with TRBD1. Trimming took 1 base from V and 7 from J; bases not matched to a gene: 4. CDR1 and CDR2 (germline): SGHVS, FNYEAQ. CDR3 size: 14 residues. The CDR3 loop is CASSLGPGGNEQFF. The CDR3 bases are TGTGCCAGCAGCTTAGGTCCAGGGGGAAATGAGCAGTTCTTC.

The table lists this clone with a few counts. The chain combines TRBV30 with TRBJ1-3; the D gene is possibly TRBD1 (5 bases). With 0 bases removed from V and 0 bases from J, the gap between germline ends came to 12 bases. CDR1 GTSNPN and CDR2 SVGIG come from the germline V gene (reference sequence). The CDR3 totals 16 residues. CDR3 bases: TGTGCCTGGAGTGTCGCCGGGACGAACTCTGGAAACACCATATATTTT. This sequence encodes CAWSVAGTNSGNTIYF.

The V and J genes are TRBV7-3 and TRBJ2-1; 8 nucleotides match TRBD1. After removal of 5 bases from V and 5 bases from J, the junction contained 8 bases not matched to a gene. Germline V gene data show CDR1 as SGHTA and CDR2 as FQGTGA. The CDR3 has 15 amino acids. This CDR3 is CASSLGQGSHNEQFF. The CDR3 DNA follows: TGTGCCAGCAGCCTAGGACAGGGTTCCCACAATGAGCAGTTCTTC.

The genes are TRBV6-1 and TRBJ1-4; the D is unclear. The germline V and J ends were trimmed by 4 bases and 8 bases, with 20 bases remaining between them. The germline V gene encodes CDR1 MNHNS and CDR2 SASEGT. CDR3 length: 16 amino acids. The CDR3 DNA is TGTGCCAGCAGTGGACCGCCCCGGGCGTTAGAAGAAAAACTGTTTTTT. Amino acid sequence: CASSGPPRALEEKLFF.

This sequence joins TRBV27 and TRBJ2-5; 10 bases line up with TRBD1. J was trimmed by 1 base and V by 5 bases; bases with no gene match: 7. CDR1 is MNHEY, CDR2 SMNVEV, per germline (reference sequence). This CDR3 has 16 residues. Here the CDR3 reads CASSVGTGALQETQYF. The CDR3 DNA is TGTGCCAGCAGTGTTGGGACAGGGGCGCTCCAAGAGACCCAGTACTTC.

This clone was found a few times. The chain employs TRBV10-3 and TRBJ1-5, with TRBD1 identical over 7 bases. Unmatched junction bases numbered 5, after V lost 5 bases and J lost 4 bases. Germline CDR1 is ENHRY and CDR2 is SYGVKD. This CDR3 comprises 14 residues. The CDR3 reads CAISSGTVNQPQHF. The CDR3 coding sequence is TGTGCCATCAGTTCCGGGACAGTTAATCAGCCCCAGCATTTT.

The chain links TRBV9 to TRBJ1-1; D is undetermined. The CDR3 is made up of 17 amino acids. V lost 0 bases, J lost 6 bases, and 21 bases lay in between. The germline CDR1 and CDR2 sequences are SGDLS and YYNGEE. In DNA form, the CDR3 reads TGTGCCAGCAGCGTAGGTGGGCAGGCCTTTACCCAGGCTGAAGCTTTCTTT. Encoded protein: CASSVGGQAFTQAEAFF.

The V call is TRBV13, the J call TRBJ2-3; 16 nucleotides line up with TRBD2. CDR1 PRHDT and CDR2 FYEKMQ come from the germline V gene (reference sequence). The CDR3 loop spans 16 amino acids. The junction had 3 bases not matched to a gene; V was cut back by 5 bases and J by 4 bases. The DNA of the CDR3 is TGTGCCAGCAGCAGGGGACTAGCGGGGGGGCCAGATACGCAGTATTTT. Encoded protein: CASSRGLAGGPDTQYF.

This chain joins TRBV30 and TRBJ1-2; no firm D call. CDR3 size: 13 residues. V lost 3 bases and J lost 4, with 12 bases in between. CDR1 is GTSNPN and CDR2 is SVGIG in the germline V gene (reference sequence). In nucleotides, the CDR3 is TGTGCCTGGAGCATAGGACGGCTCTATGGCTACACCTTC. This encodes CAWSIGRLYGYTF.

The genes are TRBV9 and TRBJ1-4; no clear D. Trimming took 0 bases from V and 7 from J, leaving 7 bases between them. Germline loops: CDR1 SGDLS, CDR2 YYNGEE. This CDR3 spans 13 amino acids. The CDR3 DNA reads TGTGCCAGCAGCGTAGGGGAGAGTGAAAAACTGTTTTTT. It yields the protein CASSVGESEKLFF.

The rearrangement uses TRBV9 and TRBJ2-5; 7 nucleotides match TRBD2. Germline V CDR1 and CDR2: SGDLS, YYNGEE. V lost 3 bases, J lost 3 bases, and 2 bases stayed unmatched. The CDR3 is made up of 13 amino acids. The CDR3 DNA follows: TGTGCCAGCAGCGCTGGGGGGGAAGAGACCCAGTACTTC. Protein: CASSAGGEETQYF.

The CDR3 coding sequence is TGTGCCAGCAGTTCTACAAGGAGCAGGAGAAACTATGGCTACACCTTC. Its protein is CASSSTRSRRNYGYTF. The chain joins TRBV6-6 to TRBJ1-2; D ambiguous. Trimming pared 4 bases from V and 2 bases from J, leaving 17 bases between. The CDR3 consists of 16 residues. CDR1 and CDR2 (germline): MNHNY, SVGAGI (reference sequence).